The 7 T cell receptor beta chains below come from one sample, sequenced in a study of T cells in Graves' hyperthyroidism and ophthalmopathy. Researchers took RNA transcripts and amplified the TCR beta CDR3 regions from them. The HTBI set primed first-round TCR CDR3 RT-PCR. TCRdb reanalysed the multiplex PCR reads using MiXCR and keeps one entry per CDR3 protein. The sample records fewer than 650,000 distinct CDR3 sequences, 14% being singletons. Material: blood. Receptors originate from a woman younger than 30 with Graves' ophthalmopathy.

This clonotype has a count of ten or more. The CDR3, as DNA: TGCAGTGCTAGTAAAGCACTCGGCACTGAAGCTTTCTTT. The encoded protein is CSASKALGTEAFF. The V call is TRBV20-1, the J call TRBJ1-1; no definite D call. There are 13 residues in the CDR3. Germline assignment: CDR1 DFQATT and CDR2 SNEGSKA (reference sequence). V dropped 3 bases and J dropped 4 bases, with 12 bases sitting between them.

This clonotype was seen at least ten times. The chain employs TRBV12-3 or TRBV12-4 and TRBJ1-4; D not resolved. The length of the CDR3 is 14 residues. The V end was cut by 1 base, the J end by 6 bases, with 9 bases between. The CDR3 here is CASSLGRRYEKLFF. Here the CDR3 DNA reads TGTGCCAGCAGTTTAGGGAGGAGGTATGAAAAACTGTTTTTT.

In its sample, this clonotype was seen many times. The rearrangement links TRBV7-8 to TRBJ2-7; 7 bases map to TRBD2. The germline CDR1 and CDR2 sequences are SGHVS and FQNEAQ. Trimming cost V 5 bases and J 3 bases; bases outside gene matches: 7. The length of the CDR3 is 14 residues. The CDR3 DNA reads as TGTGCCAGCAGCATTGGGGGAGGGAACTACGAGCAGTACTTC. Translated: CASSIGGGNYEQYF.

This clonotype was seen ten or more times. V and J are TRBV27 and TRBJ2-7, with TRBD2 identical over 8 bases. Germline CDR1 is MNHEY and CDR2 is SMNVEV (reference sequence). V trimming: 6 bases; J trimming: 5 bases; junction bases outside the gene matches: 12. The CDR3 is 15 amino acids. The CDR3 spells CASSLASGSRNEQYF. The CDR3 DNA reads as TGTGCCAGCAGCCTGGCCAGCGGGAGTAGGAACGAGCAGTACTTC.

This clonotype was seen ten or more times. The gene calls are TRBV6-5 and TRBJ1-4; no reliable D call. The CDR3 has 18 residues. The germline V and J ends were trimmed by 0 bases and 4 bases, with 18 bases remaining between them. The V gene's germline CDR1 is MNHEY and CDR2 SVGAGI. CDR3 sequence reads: CASSYSRQGLGDNEKLFF. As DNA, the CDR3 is TGTGCCAGCAGTTACTCGAGACAAGGACTTGGAGATAATGAAAAACTGTTTTTT.

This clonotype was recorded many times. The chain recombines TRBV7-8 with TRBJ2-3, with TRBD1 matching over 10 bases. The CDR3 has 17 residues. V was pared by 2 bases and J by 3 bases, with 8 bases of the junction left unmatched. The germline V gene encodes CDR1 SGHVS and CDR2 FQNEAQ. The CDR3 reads CASSLIPRDRGTDTQYF. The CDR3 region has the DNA TGTGCCAGCAGCTTAATCCCCCGGGACAGGGGAACAGATACGCAGTATTTT. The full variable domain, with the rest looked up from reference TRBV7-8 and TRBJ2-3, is GAGVSQSPRYKVAKRGQDVALRCDPISGHVSLFWYQQALGQGPEFLTYFQNEAQLDKSGLPSDRFFAERPEGSVSTLKIQRTQQEDSAVYLCASSLIPRDRGTDTQYFGPGTRLTVL.

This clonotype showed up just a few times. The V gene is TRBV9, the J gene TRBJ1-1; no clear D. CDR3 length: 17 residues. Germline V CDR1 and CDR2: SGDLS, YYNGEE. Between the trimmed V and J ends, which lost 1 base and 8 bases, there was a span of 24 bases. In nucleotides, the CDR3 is TGTGCCAGCAGCGTAAAAAGAGGCTCCGGGGTACCACCGGAAGCTTTCTTT. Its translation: CASSVKRGSGVPPEAFF.